The present entry profiles one T cell receptor (beta chain) with its context. The antigen remains undetermined. Every donor contributed roughly 10 milliliters of peripheral blood by blood draw. The sample is drawn from a study of blood T cells in healthy people across ages. Study outcomes and limitations: It was held that diversity estimates obtained from one million T cells represented underestimates.

CDR3 size: 14 residues. V lost 6 bases to trimming and J lost 2 bases; unmatched junction nucleotides: 7. Germline CDR1 DFQATT, CDR2 SNEGSKA (reference sequence). For the second PCR, which ran for about 6 to 11 cycles, a sample-barcoded 5' primer and a J-beta primer mix were used. TCRdb processed the 5' RACE reads anew with MiXCR; each CDR3 protein has one entry. Of about 1,400,000 distinct CDR3 sequences in the sample, around 55% were seen once. The TCR sequence derives from a man aged 18 to 29 in good health. Source material: blood. The chain has TRBV20-1 and TRBJ1-5; 7 bases agree with TRBD1. The CDR3 DNA reads TGCAGTGCCAGGGGGGCGGTGGGCAATCAGCCCCAGCATTTT. Protein: CSARGAVGNQPQHF.